Given below is one TCR beta chain in context. This entry is derived from a study of shared clonotypes between healthy human individuals. Only in-frame clones appear in the TCRdb table, and some are missing; sequencing was by immunoSEQ multiplex PCR. The table shows a few hundred thousand clones, with 77% occurring only once. The donors were all Caucasian adults (living in Nashville, Tennessee). The sequence derives from a middle-aged woman in good health. Some clones in this sample may be carry-over from other donors' samples. Material for sequencing was PBMCs.

The CDR3 bases are TGTGCCAGCAGTGAGCGGAGACAGGGGGCGGGTTATGGCTACACCTTC. Translating it yields CASSERRQGAGYGYTF. V and J are TRBV6-1 and TRBJ1-2, with 10 positions matching TRBD1. Germline-derived CDR1 and CDR2 are MNHNS and SASEGT. With V trimmed by 3 bases and J by 5 bases, 9 bases remained unmatched. This CDR3 region has 16 residues.